This T cell receptor beta chain was captured by sequencing in a study of T cell responses to AZD1222 COVID-19 vaccine. Repertoires were generated with immunoSEQ multiplex PCR, while TCRdb's copy carries only in-frame clones and drops some. The table records approximately 90,000 clones, 65% to 90% of them present only once. This clonotype was obtained from an adult in good health. Sequencing used peripheral blood, obtained on day 0 of AZD1222 vaccination.

The DNA of the CDR3 is TGTGCCAGCAGAACCGGGACAGGACTTTTTTGGCCTATACGCAATCAGCCCCAGCATTTT. Protein product: CASRTGTGLFWPIRNQPQHF. This chain links TRBV13 with TRBJ1-5; 8 bases match TRBD1. With 6 bases clipped from V and 2 bases from J, the junction kept 21 bases outside the gene matches. The CDR3 length is 20 residues. The germline gives CDR1 PRHDT, CDR2 FYEKMQ (reference sequence).